The clone carrying this T cell receptor beta chain was picked up many times. The data belong to a study of early T cells in non-severe SARS-CoV-2 infection. The CDR3 covers 17 residues. The V and J ends lost 7 bases and 6 bases respectively, with 24 bases between them. The germline gives CDR1 LGHNT, CDR2 FRNRAP. Individual cDNA molecules carried attached unique molecular identifiers. In TCRdb, the 5' RACE reads were re-called with MiXCR into one record per CDR3 protein. Found here are about 61,000 distinct CDR3 sequences, under 14% of them singletons; the top ten hold roughly 1.7%. Sequencing was carried out using whole blood. The clonotype was recovered from an adult who was a healthcare worker with PCR-confirmed SARS-CoV-2 infection or an uninfected control (not recorded which). The chain employs TRBV12-5 and TRBJ2-2; D is unresolved. DNA for the CDR3: TGTGCTAGTGCCTCCCCCATACGAGTAGGATCTTCCGGGGAGCTGTTTTTT. Protein product: CASASPIRVGSSGELFF. Variable domain in full (rest from reference TRBV12-5 and TRBJ2-2): DARVTQTPRHKVTEMGQEVTMRCQPILGHNTVFWYRQTMMQGLELLAYFRNRAPLDDSGMPKDRFSAEMPDATLATLKIQPSEPRDSAVYFCASASPIRVGSSGELFFGEGSRLTVL.